The T cell receptor (beta chain) under discussion was sequenced for a study of blood T cell repertoires in COVID-19 (TCRdb year 2020). For the wider study: Samples from collaborators originated in the United States, Italy and Spain and spanned both the acute and convalescent phases of COVID-19. The samples were drawn from two sources: the first 160 participants of the ongoing ImmuneRACE study, and 1,254 subjects contributed by 6 global collaborators. A freely available public database, intended as a resource for researchers studying the immune response to SARS-CoV-2, is where the repertoires were released. Subjects who had been exposed to COVID-19, were actively infected with it, or had recovered from it provided the deeply sampled blood TCRbeta repertoires that made up the dataset. Nearly every sample came with metadata listing a de-identified subject ID, COVID-19 status, age in years and sex. The material from the prospective study consisted of cDNA or gDNA derived from T cells, B-cell-depleted T cells, or PBMCs. Where available, HLA class I and class II types were obtained from metadata supplied by the sample provider rather than from assay-based typing. What the study reported, not specific to this receptor: The quantity of clinical and demographic metadata differed by source and by participant and was supplied without curation.

The table lists this clone with a few counts. What this receptor recognizes is not known. One base away there is no much larger clone; base qualities are not given. TCRbeta CDR3 regions were amplified from genomic DNA by means of the immunoSEQ Assay, a bias-controlled multiplex PCR. In the authors' own workflow: Nucleated cell counts per sample were estimated from amplification of reference gene primers within the assay. Sequence reads were collapsed and filtered to measure the absolute abundance of every unique TCRbeta CDR3 rearrangement. For each sample, productive Simpson clonality was calculated as the square root of Simpson's diversity index across productive rearrangements. The clones in this table, taken by TCRdb from immuneACCESS, are in-frame only. Not every clone is retained; where verified, under half of the shortfall comes from an unresolved V gene, and the cause of the rest is unknown. The D gene and trimming were derived from the DNA, and the V and J assignments and clone size from that table. The sample yields some 57,000 clones; approximately 85% were counted once. Jointly, the top ten make up about 10% of the sample.

CDR3 length: 15 amino acids, cysteine to phenylalanine. Solely the CDR3 DNA is kept, with 45 bases framed from the first base. Relative to germline, V is 2 bases shorter and J is 1 base shorter, with 10 bases between their ends. CDR1 and CDR2, per the germline V gene, are MNHEY and SVGEGT. Collaborating institutions collected whole blood in K2EDTA tubes following their own protocols. For TCRbeta analysis, collaborators shipped samples in one of three forms: frozen whole blood, isolated PBMCs, or DNA extracted from either of those sample types. The TCR comes from a human donor in a cohort sampled during active COVID-19. Sequencing was done on a sample of peripheral blood. This chain is built from TRBV6-2 or TRBV6-3 and TRBJ2-3; the D region possibly corresponds to TRBD1 (6 bases align). The DNA sequence is as follows: TGTGCCAGCAGTTACGGCAGGGGCCGCACAGATACGCAGTATTTT. This codes for CASSYGRGRTDTQYF.